The 23 T cell receptor beta chains below come from one sample, sequenced in a study of beta chain features in type 1 diabetes. Study results and limitations: Within each of all four CD4+ subsets, Type 1 diabetes patients had TCRB CDR3s that were moderately but significantly shorter.

The investigators reverse transcribed all of the isolated RNA, so they sequenced expressed TCRB transcripts. Sequencing used immunoSEQ multiplex PCR; TCRdb keeps in-frame clones, though not all of them. The table has under 300,000 clones, 11% to 15% seen once; the top ten hold roughly 0.019%. No antigen is known for these receptors. Sequencing input: naive CD4+ T cells from blood. Source of these receptors: a man under 40 with type 1 diabetes.

This chain links TRBV4-1 with TRBJ2-7; 15 bases line up with TRBD2. Germline-derived CDR1 and CDR2 are MGHRA and YSYEKL. The CDR3 is 17 residues long. Germline trimming cut 4 bases from V and 1 base from J; bases unmatched to any gene: 5. The CDR3 is CASSRTSGRGASYEQYF. The CDR3 DNA follows: TGCGCCAGCAGCCGGACTAGCGGGAGGGGGGCTTCCTACGAGCAGTACTTC.

There are a few counts of this clone. In the same sample, other DNA sequences code for this CDR3. This rearrangement joins TRBV11-2 to TRBJ2-7; 7 nucleotides align to TRBD1. The germline V gene has CDR1 SGHAT and CDR2 FQNNGV. The CDR3 is made up of 14 amino acids. J lost 0 bases, V lost 5 bases, and 4 bases had no gene match. Written as DNA, the CDR3 is TGTGCCAGCAGCCCGGGACAGAGCTCCTACGAGCAGTACTTC. Amino acids: CASSPGQSSYEQYF. Full variable domain (outside the CDR3, taken from reference TRBV11-2 and TRBJ2-7): EAGVAQSPRYKIIEKRQSVAFWCNPISGHATLYWYQQILGQGPKLLIQFQNNGVVDDSQLPKDRFSAERLKGVDSTLKIQPAKLEDSAVYLCASSPGQSSYEQYFGPGTRLTVT.

This clone appeared a few times. V gene TRBV25-1 combines with J gene TRBJ2-1; possibly TRBD2 for D (6 bases). V dropped 7 bases and J dropped 9 bases, with 19 bases sitting between them. The germline V gene encodes CDR1 MGHDK and CDR2 SYGVNS. There are 14 residues in the CDR3. CDR3 coding DNA: TGTGCCAGCACGAGGAGGGGATCGTGGGCTGAGCAGTTCTTC. Encoded protein: CASTRRGSWAEQFF.

V usage is TRBV5-1 and J usage is TRBJ2-6, with 7 positions matching TRBD1. CDR3 size: 16 residues. Germline V gene data show CDR1 as SGHRS and CDR2 as YFSETQ. Trimming removed 3 bases from V and 10 bases from J; junction bases left unmatched: 13. CDR3 sequence reads: CASSSGTDPVTNVLTF. CDR3 DNA sequence: TGCGCCAGCAGCTCGGGGACAGATCCCGTTACGAACGTCCTGACTTTC.

This clone was seen a few times. V and J are TRBV7-9 and TRBJ2-5, with TRBD2 matching 10 bases. V lost 2 bases and J lost 3; bases outside the gene matches: 0. The CDR3 consists of 14 residues. Germline-derived CDR1 and CDR2 are SEHNR and FQNEAQ (reference sequence). CDR3 DNA sequence: TGTGCCAGCAGCTTAAGCGGGAGGGAAGAGACCCAGTACTTC. The encoded protein is CASSLSGREETQYF.

The V call is TRBV12-5, the J call TRBJ2-7; no clear D gene. This CDR3 region has 14 residues. Germline V gene sequence: CDR1 LGHNT, CDR2 FRNRAP. Trimming pared 3 bases from V and 1 base from J, leaving 10 bases between. CDR3 DNA: TGTGCTAGTGGTTTTTCCACTAAATCCTACGAGCAGTACTTC. As protein: CASGFSTKSYEQYF.

This clone was seen a handful of times. This CDR3 reads CSATDRGRGNEQFF. The CDR3 DNA is TGCAGCGCCACCGACAGGGGGCGCGGGAATGAGCAGTTCTTC. The rearrangement uses TRBV29-1 and TRBJ2-1; TRBD1 matches 10 bases. CDR3 size: 14 residues. Losses at the gene ends were 7 bases for V and 7 bases for J; bases not matched to a gene: 10. From germline, CDR1 is SQVTM and CDR2 ANQGSEA.

The chain recombines TRBV15 with TRBJ2-3; a possible D gene is TRBD1 (5 bases). The CDR3 has 14 amino acids. Germline lookup yields CDR1 LNHNV and CDR2 YYDKDF (reference sequence). The V and J ends lost 4 bases and 1 base respectively, with 9 bases between them. In DNA, the CDR3 is TGTGCCACCAGCAACGACAGAGGCACAGATACGCAGTATTTT. Translation gives CATSNDRGTDTQYF.

This clone appeared a few times. The V call is TRBV6-5, the J call TRBJ2-7, with 10 bases identical to TRBD1. V trimming: 4 bases; J trimming: 3 bases; junction bases outside the gene matches: 3. CDR1 and CDR2 from the germline V gene are MNHEY and SVGAGI. The CDR3 spans 14 residues. The CDR3 sequence: CASSSGTGVYEQYF. The CDR3 DNA is TGTGCCAGCAGTTCCGGGACAGGGGTCTACGAGCAGTACTTC.

This clone turned up a few times. V usage is TRBV6-1 and J usage is TRBJ1-2; 11 positions agree with TRBD1. J gave up 8 bases and V 5 bases, and 4 bases lay outside the gene matches. The CDR3 length is 13 residues. Looked up from germline, CDR1 is MNHNS and CDR2 is SASEGT. The DNA for the CDR3 is TGTGCCAGCAGTCCGGGACAGGGGGTGGGCTACACCTTC. Translation: CASSPGQGVGYTF.

This clone came up once. J is TRBJ2-7 and V is TRBV18; 7 bases map to TRBD1. This CDR3 is 15 amino acids long. The trim removed 4 bases at V and 0 bases at J, leaving 6 bases unmatched. Germline V gene lookup returns CDR1 KGHSH and CDR2 LQKENI. In DNA, the CDR3 is TGTGCCAGCTCACTAGGGACAGAGAGCTCCTACGAGCAGTACTTC. Protein sequence: CASSLGTESSYEQYF. The variable domain in full, completed from reference TRBV18 and TRBJ2-7, reads NAGVMQNPRHLVRRRGQEARLRCSPMKGHSHVYWYRQLPEEGLKFMVYLQKENIIDESGMPKERFSAEFPKEGPSILRIQQVVRGDSAAYFCASSLGTESSYEQYFGPGTRLTVT.

The rearrangement links TRBV27 to TRBJ2-2; a weak D match, TRBD1 (6 bases). Trimming took 2 bases from V and 4 from J, leaving 11 bases between them. From germline, CDR1 is MNHEY and CDR2 SMNVEV (reference sequence). The CDR3 has 15 residues. The CDR3 nucleotides are TGTGCCAGCAGTTTAAACAGGGTGGTCACCGGGGAGCTGTTTTTT. It encodes CASSLNRVVTGELFF.

This clone was counted a few times. The chain uses TRBV19 and TRBJ1-1; a weak D match, TRBD1 (6 bases). Germline CDR1 LNHDA, CDR2 SQIVND (reference sequence). Trimming removed 5 bases at V and 2 bases at J, with 12 bases between. The CDR3 covers 14 residues. CDR3 nucleotide sequence: TGTGCCAGTAGTTACACCGGGACAAACACTGAAGCTTTCTTT. Translating gives CASSYTGTNTEAFF.

The gene calls are TRBV5-1 and TRBJ2-2; D is perhaps TRBD2 (6 bases). The V and J ends lost 4 bases and 2 bases respectively, with 12 bases between them. The CDR3 length is 15 residues. Germline V gene data show CDR1 as SGHRS and CDR2 as YFSETQ. The CDR3 nucleotides are TGCGCCAGCAGCGTTGGGACTCCAAACACCGGGGAGCTGTTTTTT. Protein sequence: CASSVGTPNTGELFF.

The chain is built from TRBV5-1 and TRBJ2-7, with 7 bases lining up with TRBD2. This CDR3 contains 16 residues. V trimming: 4 bases; J trimming: 0 bases; junction bases outside the gene matches: 10. Germline V gene sequence: CDR1 SGHRS, CDR2 YFSETQ. CDR3 sequence reads: CASSPNAPGGSYEQYF. The CDR3 nucleotides read TGCGCCAGCAGCCCCAACGCTCCGGGAGGCTCCTACGAGCAGTACTTC.

The rearrangement joins TRBV11-2 to TRBJ2-1; TRBD2 matches at 10 bases. V trimming: 6 bases; J trimming: 7 bases; junction bases outside the gene matches: 9. The CDR3 length is 15 residues. Per the germline V gene, CDR1 is SGHAT and CDR2 is FQNNGV. Written as DNA, the CDR3 is TGTGCCAGCAGTCACCTAGCGGGAGAGGAGAATGAGCAGTTCTTC. This translates into CASSHLAGEENEQFF.

This clone was picked up a small number of times. The chain uses TRBV7-9 and TRBJ1-1; 9 nucleotides line up with TRBD1. This CDR3 comprises 14 residues. The V gene's germline CDR1 is SEHNR and CDR2 FQNEAQ (reference sequence). With 5 bases clipped from V and 6 bases from J, the junction kept 7 bases outside the gene matches. The CDR3 is CASSLGQGKAEAFF. For the CDR3, the DNA is TGTGCCAGCAGCCTAGGACAGGGGAAGGCTGAAGCTTTCTTT.

This clone showed up just a few times. This chain joins TRBV6-4 and TRBJ1-2; 7 bases map to TRBD1. Germline CDR1 is MRHNA and CDR2 is SNTAGT. The CDR3 contains 14 residues. V shed 4 bases, J shed 4 bases, and the junction held 6 bases outside the gene matches. CDR3 sequence: CASSAQTGTYGYTF. In DNA, the CDR3 is TGTGCCAGCAGTGCCCAGACAGGGACCTATGGCTACACCTTC.

This clone was counted only a few times. V usage is TRBV30 and J usage is TRBJ2-7, with D possibly being TRBD1 (6 bases). CDR1 GTSNPN and CDR2 SVGIG come from the germline V gene (reference sequence). This CDR3 has 16 amino acids. V lost 0 bases and J 5 bases, leaving 20 bases between the germline ends. The CDR3, as DNA: TGTGCCTGGAGTGTAATATGGGACCCAGGGGTAAACGAGCAGTACTTC. This translates into CAWSVIWDPGVNEQYF.

This clone came up a few times. V is TRBV19 and J is TRBJ1-2; 7 bases agree with TRBD1. The CDR3 is 16 amino acids. The V segment lost 8 bases and the J segment 1 base; nucleotides outside the gene matches: 13. Germline loops: CDR1 LNHDA, CDR2 SQIVND (reference sequence). CDR3 DNA sequence: TGTGCCAGTGGACCGACGAGGGACAGAGATAACTATGGCTACACCTTC. It encodes CASGPTRDRDNYGYTF.

V usage is TRBV5-6 and J usage is TRBJ2-3, with 7 nucleotides matching TRBD1. The CDR3 runs 17 residues. The junction had 11 bases not matched to a gene; V was cut back by 1 base and J by 3 bases. Germline V lookup: CDR1 SGHDT, CDR2 YYEEEE. The CDR3 loop is CASSLRYPQGDTDTQYF. The CDR3 region has the DNA TGTGCCAGCAGCTTGAGGTACCCCCAGGGGGATACAGATACGCAGTATTTT. Full variable domain (rest looked up from reference TRBV5-6 and TRBJ2-3): DAGVTQSPTHLIKTRGQQVTLRCSPKSGHDTVSWYQQALGQGPQFIFQYYEEEERQRGNFPDRFSGHQFPNYSSELNVNALLLGDSALYLCASSLRYPQGDTDTQYFGPGTRLTVL.

This clone occurred a few times. V and J are TRBV4-1 and TRBJ2-1, with TRBD1 matching over 12 bases. CDR1 and CDR2 from the germline V gene are MGHRA and YSYEKL. V dropped 1 base and J dropped 9; count of bases not matched to a gene: 4. This CDR3 contains 15 residues. CDR3 DNA sequence: TGCGCCAGCAGCCAAGCCGGGACAGGGGGCGGTGAGCAGTTCTTC. Translated: CASSQAGTGGGEQFF.

For the CDR3, the DNA is TGCGCCAGCAGCTTGGCCGGGACTAGCGGGGGGGCCGGAGAGACCCAGTACTTC. This codes for CASSLAGTSGGAGETQYF. V usage is TRBV5-1 and J usage is TRBJ2-5; 16 bases fit TRBD2. V was pared by 0 bases and J by 4 bases, with 6 bases of the junction left unmatched. The germline gives CDR1 SGHRS, CDR2 YFSETQ. The CDR3 runs to 18 residues.